Below, 20 T cell receptor beta chains from the same sample are listed, as sequenced in a study of blood T cell repertoires in COVID-19. Only in-frame clones appear in the TCRdb table, and some are missing; sequencing was by immunoSEQ multiplex PCR. The sample includes fewer than 250,000 clones, 80% to 90% of them seen just once. Sequencing was carried out using peripheral blood. These receptors all come from a human donor in a cohort sampled during active COVID-19.

This chain connects TRBV10-3 to TRBJ1-2; TRBD1 matches at 7 bases. Unmatched junction bases numbered 4, after V lost 7 bases and J lost 8 bases. Germline loops: CDR1 ENHRY, CDR2 SYGVKD. The CDR3 totals 11 residues. The CDR3 loop is CAINQGVGYTF. The CDR3 DNA is TGTGCCATCAATCAGGGGGTCGGCTACACCTTC.

The chain uses TRBV27 and TRBJ1-2, with 12 bases lining up with TRBD1. The CDR3 is 15 amino acids. Trimming took 6 bases from V and 2 from J; bases not matched to a gene: 4. Germline CDR1 is MNHEY and CDR2 is SMNVEV (reference sequence). In DNA, the CDR3 is TGTGCCAGCAGCCGGGGGACAGGGGGCAACTATGGCTACACCTTC. It yields the protein CASSRGTGGNYGYTF.

The chain recombines TRBV10-3 with TRBJ1-5, with D hard to call. The CDR3 covers 14 residues. Germline V gene data show CDR1 as ENHRY and CDR2 as SYGVKD. V lost 3 bases and J lost 0, with 6 bases in between. The CDR3 nucleotides read TGTGCCATCAGTGACGGGATTAGCAATCAGCCCCAGCATTTT. Amino acid sequence: CAISDGISNQPQHF.

The chain uses TRBV6-5 and TRBJ1-6; 7 bases agree with TRBD1. The CDR3 has 16 amino acids. Trimming removed 2 bases from V and 7 bases from J; junction bases left unmatched: 8. Germline V gives CDR1 MNHEY, CDR2 SVGAGI. The CDR3 loop is CASSYTYRGGNSPLHF. CDR3 sequence (DNA): TGTGCCAGCAGTTACACCTACAGGGGCGGGAATTCACCCCTCCACTTT.

V gene TRBV5-8 combines with J gene TRBJ2-5, with 7 nucleotides matching TRBD2. Germline values: CDR1 SGHTS, CDR2 YDEGEE. The V and J ends lost 4 bases and 2 bases, in that order; junction bases with no gene match: 14. This CDR3 has 17 residues. The CDR3 here is CASSPGVGGEIQETQYF. CDR3 DNA: TGTGCCAGCAGCCCTGGGGTTGGGGGGGAAATTCAAGAGACCCAGTACTTC.

This chain connects TRBV7-3 to TRBJ1-1; the D is unclear. Germline-derived CDR1 and CDR2 are SGHTA and FQGTGA. The V gene lost 2 bases and the J gene lost 0 bases, with 7 bases spanning the gap. The CDR3 consists of 14 residues. This chain's CDR3 is CASSLWQLNTEAFF. The CDR3 DNA is TGTGCCAGCAGCTTATGGCAGTTGAACACTGAAGCTTTCTTT.

The chain combines TRBV10-3 with TRBJ1-6, with 7 positions matching TRBD1. The CDR3 has 14 residues. Germline V gene sequence: CDR1 ENHRY, CDR2 SYGVKD. The trim removed 9 bases at V and 8 bases at J, leaving 10 bases unmatched. In nucleotides, the CDR3 is TGTGCCATTTCGCTAGACAGGGCATATTCACCCCTCCACTTT. It is translated as CAISLDRAYSPLHF.

This clone appeared once. This chain links TRBV23-1 with TRBJ2-3; D is possibly TRBD2 (6 bases). TRBV23-1 is an ORF, with its function uncertain. The CDR3 is made up of 18 amino acids. With 2 bases removed from V and 3 bases from J, the gap between germline ends came to 21 bases. CDR3 sequence (DNA): TGCGCCAGCAGTCAAAGGGCCCCTCGTAAGCGGGTGACAGATACGCAGTATTTT. Its translation is CASSQRAPRKRVTDTQYF.

The rearrangement links TRBV6-1 to TRBJ2-7; no firm D call. CDR3 length: 12 amino acids. Germline CDR1 MNHNS, CDR2 SASEGT. V was shortened by 2 bases and J by 4 bases, with 6 bases between the two germline ends. The CDR3, as DNA: TGTGCCAGCAGTGAAAGGAGTTACGAGCAGTACGTC. This encodes CASSERSYEQYV.

The chain is built from TRBV19 and TRBJ2-2; a possible D gene is TRBD2 (5 bases). Germline CDR1 is LNHDA and CDR2 is SQIVND (reference sequence). The V and J ends lost 7 bases and 1 base respectively, with 13 bases between them. The CDR3 contains 15 residues. CDR3 sequence: CASTVRAGNTGELFF. The CDR3 DNA reads as TGTGCCAGTACTGTCCGGGCGGGGAACACCGGGGAGCTGTTTTTT.

The chain is built from TRBV5-1 and TRBJ2-1; D is perhaps TRBD1 (6 bases). Germline CDR1 SGHRS, CDR2 YFSETQ. The CDR3 runs 16 residues. Trimming took off 5 bases at V and 0 bases at J, with 15 bases between the two ends. CDR3 sequence (DNA): TGCGCCAGCAGGATCCAGGGGTCTGGCTCCTACAATGAGCAGTTCTTC. Amino acids: CASRIQGSGSYNEQFF. Combining the CDR3 with reference TRBV5-1 and TRBJ2-1 gives the whole variable domain KAGVTQTPRYLIKTRGQQVTLSCSPISGHRSVSWYQQTPGQGLQFLFEYFSETQRNKGNFPGRFSGRQFSNSRSEMNVSTLELGDSALYLCASRIQGSGSYNEQFFGPGTRLTVL.

Of note for this clone: Other nucleotide sequences from this sample produce the same CDR3. The CDR3: CASSPGLAGETQYF. The DNA for the CDR3 is TGTGCCAGCTCACCGGGACTAGCGGGGGAGACCCAGTACTTC. This chain links TRBV18 with TRBJ2-5, with TRBD2 matching 13 bases. The V gene's germline CDR1 is KGHSH and CDR2 LQKENI. The CDR3 totals 14 residues. The junction had 0 bases not matched to a gene; V was cut back by 3 bases and J by 5 bases.

This rearrangement joins TRBV19 to TRBJ1-1; D may be TRBD1 (6 bases). CDR3 length: 18 amino acids. Trimming removed 7 bases at V and 7 bases at J, with 31 bases between. The germline V gene encodes CDR1 LNHDA and CDR2 SQIVND (reference sequence). CDR3 region: CASIPPNPLGQLKDEAFF. In DNA form, the CDR3 reads TGTGCCAGTATCCCCCCCAACCCCCTCGGACAGTTGAAAGATGAAGCTTTCTTT.

The V call is TRBV15, the J call TRBJ2-1; D is unclear. Trimming removed 5 bases from V and 9 bases from J, with 20 bases in between. The CDR3 is 15 residues long. Looked up from germline, CDR1 is LNHNV and CDR2 is YYDKDF (reference sequence). DNA for the CDR3: TGTGCCACCAGCTTTGCTTACCCGGCCTCAGGTGAGCAGTTCTTC. Amino acid sequence: CATSFAYPASGEQFF.

This clone was seen only once. J is TRBJ2-7 and V is TRBV11-2, with D possibly matching TRBD2 (5 bases). The CDR3 sequence is 16 residues long. Germline lookup yields CDR1 SGHAT and CDR2 FQNNGV. Trimming removed 2 bases from V and 7 bases from J, with 21 bases in between. The CDR3 nucleotides are TGTGCCAGCAGCTTAAGAGGGTTTGGGCCATCGGGGGAGCAGTACGTC. It encodes CASSLRGFGPSGEQYV.

V and J are TRBV5-1 and TRBJ2-1; 8 nucleotides line up with TRBD1. V lost 4 bases, J lost 3 bases, and 21 bases stayed unmatched. The CDR3 loop spans 20 amino acids. Germline lookup yields CDR1 SGHRS and CDR2 YFSETQ. The CDR3 is CASSQAFRQGRTSVYNEQFF. For the CDR3, the DNA is TGCGCCAGCAGCCAGGCTTTTAGACAGGGGCGGACCTCAGTCTACAATGAGCAGTTCTTC.

The chain is built from TRBV18 and TRBJ1-1; possibly TRBD1 for D (6 bases). CDR3 length: 15 amino acids. The V gene lost 6 bases and the J gene lost 1 base, with 15 bases spanning the gap. Germline CDR1 and CDR2: KGHSH and LQKENI. Here the CDR3 DNA reads TGTGCCAGCTCTCCAATGCGGACAGAGAACACTGAAGCTTTCTTT. Translating gives CASSPMRTENTEAFF. The entire variable domain, with the rest obtained from reference TRBV18 and TRBJ1-1, is as follows: NAGVMQNPRHLVRRRGQEARLRCSPMKGHSHVYWYRQLPEEGLKFMVYLQKENIIDESGMPKERFSAEFPKEGPSILRIQQVVRGDSAAYFCASSPMRTENTEAFFGQGTRLTVV.

The V call is TRBV6-5, the J call TRBJ1-1; D gene unclear. With 6 bases removed from V and 4 bases from J, the gap between germline ends came to 12 bases. CDR1 is MNHEY, CDR2 SVGAGI, per germline. The CDR3 contains 13 residues. The CDR3 is CASRTKDITEAFF. As DNA, the CDR3 is TGTGCCAGCAGGACAAAGGATATCACTGAAGCTTTCTTT.

This clone has only a few counts. The genes are TRBV7-2 and TRBJ1-1, with TRBD1 as a possible D gene (5 bases). Between the trimmed V and J ends, which lost 5 bases and 7 bases, there was a span of 14 bases. Germline values: CDR1 SGHTA, CDR2 FQGNSA. The CDR3 extends over 13 amino acids. CDR3 residues: CASSRIGGSEAFF. The CDR3 coding sequence is TGTGCCAGCAGCCGGATTGGGGGGAGTGAAGCTTTCTTT. Using reference TRBV7-2 and TRBJ1-1 for the parts outside the CDR3, the full variable domain is GAGVSQSPSNKVTEKGKDVELRCDPISGHTALYWYRQSLGQGLEFLIYFQGNSAPDKSGLPSDRFSAERTGGSVSTLTIQRTQQEDSAVYLCASSRIGGSEAFFGQGTRLTVV.

V gene TRBV3-1 (or the pseudogene TRBV3-2) combines with J gene TRBJ2-2; TRBD1 might be the D (6 bases). The ends were cut back, 8 bases at V and 6 bases at J, with 16 bases in the middle. The CDR3 contains 14 residues. Germline V gene data show CDR1 as LGHDT and CDR2 as YNNKEL (reference sequence). CDR3 nucleotides: TGTGCCAGCGGTGAGACAGGTTCGGCCGGGGAGCTGTTTTTT. It codes for CASGETGSAGELFF.